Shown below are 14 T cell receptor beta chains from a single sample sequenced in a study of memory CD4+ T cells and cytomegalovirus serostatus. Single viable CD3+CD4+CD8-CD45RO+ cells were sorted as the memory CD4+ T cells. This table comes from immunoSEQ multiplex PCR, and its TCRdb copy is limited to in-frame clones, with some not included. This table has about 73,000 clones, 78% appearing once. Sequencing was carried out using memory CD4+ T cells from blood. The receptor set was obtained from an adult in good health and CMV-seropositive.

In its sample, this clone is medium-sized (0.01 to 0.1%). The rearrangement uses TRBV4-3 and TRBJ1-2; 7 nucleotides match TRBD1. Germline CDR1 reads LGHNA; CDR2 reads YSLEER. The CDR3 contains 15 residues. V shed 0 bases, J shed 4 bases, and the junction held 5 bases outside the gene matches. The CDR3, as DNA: TGCGCCAGCAGCCAAGATTACAGGGGCGGCTATGGCTACACCTTC. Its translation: CASSQDYRGGYGYTF.

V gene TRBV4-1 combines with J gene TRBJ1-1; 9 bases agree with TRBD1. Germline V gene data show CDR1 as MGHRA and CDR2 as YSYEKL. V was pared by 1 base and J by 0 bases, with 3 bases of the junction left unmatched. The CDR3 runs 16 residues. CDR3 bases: TGCGCCAGCAGCCAAGTCGGGACAGGGCTGAACACTGAAGCTTTCTTT. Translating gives CASSQVGTGLNTEAFF.

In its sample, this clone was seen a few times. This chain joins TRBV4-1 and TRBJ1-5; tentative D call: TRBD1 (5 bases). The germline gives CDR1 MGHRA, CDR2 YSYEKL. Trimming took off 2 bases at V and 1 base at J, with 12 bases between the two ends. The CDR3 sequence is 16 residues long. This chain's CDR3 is CASSQSGLGSNQPQHF. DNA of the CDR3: TGCGCCAGCAGCCAATCGGGACTGGGCAGCAATCAGCCCCAGCATTTT.

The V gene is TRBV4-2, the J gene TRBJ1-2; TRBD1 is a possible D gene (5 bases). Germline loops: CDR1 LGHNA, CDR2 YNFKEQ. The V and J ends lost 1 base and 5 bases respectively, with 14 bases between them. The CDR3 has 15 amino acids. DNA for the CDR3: TGTGCCAGCAGCCAAGGTACCGGGACTCAATATGGCTACACCTTC. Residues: CASSQGTGTQYGYTF.

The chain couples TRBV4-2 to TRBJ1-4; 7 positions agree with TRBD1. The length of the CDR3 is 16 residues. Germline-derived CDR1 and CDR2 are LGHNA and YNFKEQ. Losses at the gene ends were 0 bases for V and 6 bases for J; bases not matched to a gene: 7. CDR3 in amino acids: CASSQEGYRGYEKLFF. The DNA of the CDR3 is TGTGCCAGCAGCCAAGAGGGGTACAGGGGATATGAAAAACTGTTTTTT.

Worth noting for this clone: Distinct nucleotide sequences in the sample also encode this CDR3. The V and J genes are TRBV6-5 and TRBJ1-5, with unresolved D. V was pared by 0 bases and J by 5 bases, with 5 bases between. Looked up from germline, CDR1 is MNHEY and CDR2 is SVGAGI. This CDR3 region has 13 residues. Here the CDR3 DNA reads TGTGCCAGCAGTTACTCCCGGGATCAGCCCCAGCATTTT. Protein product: CASSYSRDQPQHF.

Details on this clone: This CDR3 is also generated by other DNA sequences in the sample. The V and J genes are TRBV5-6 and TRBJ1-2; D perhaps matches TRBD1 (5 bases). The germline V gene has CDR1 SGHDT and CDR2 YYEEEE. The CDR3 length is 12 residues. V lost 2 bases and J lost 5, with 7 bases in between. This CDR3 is CASSLRGYGYTF. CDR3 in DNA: TGTGCCAGCAGCTTAAGGGGATATGGCTACACCTTC.

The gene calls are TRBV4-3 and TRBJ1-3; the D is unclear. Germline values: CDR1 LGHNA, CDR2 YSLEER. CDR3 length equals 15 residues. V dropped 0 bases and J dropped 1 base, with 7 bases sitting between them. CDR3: CASSQDLGSGNTIYF. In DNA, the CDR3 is TGCGCCAGCAGCCAAGACTTAGGTTCTGGAAACACCATATATTTT.

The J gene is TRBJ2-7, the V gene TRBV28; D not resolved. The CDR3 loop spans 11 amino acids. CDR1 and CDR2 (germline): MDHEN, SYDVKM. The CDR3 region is CASSRAGLSEV. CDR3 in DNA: TGTGCCAGCAGCCGCGCCGGGCTCAGTGAAGTC.

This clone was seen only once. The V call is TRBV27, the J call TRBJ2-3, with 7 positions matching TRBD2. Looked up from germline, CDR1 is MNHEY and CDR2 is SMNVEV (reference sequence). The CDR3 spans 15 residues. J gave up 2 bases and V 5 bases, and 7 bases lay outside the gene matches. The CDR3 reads CASSPVGTTTDTQYF. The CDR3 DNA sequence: TGTGCCAGCAGTCCAGTGGGGACTACCACAGATACGCAGTATTTT.

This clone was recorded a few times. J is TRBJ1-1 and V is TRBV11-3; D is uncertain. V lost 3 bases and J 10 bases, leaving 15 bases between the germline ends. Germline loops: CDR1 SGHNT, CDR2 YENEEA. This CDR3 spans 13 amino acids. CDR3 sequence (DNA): TGTGCCAGCAGCTTTCTCGGTCGGGGTGTAGCTTTCTTT. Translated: CASSFLGRGVAFF.

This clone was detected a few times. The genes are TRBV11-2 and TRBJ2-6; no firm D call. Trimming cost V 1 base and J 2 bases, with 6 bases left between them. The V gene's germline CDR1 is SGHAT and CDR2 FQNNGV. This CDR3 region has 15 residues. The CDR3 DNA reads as TGTGCCAGCAGCTTAGTCCCTACTGGGGCCAACGTCCTGACTTTC. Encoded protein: CASSLVPTGANVLTF.

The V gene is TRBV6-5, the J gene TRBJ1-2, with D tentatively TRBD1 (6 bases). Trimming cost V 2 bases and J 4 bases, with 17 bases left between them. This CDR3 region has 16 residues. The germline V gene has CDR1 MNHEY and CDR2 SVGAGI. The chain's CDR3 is CASSYVGGSWSYGYTF. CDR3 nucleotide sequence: TGTGCCAGCAGTTACGTAGGGGGGTCTTGGAGCTATGGCTACACCTTC.

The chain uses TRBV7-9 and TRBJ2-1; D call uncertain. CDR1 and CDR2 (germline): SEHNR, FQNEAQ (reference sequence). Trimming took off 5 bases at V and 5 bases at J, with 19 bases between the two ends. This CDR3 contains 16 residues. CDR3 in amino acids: CASSPRPQVGNNEQFF. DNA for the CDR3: TGTGCCAGCAGCCCTCGGCCCCAGGTGGGCAACAATGAGCAGTTCTTC.